This T cell receptor (beta chain) was profiled in a study of blood T cell repertoires in COVID-19. Study-wide context: Both acute and convalescent COVID-19 samples were obtained from the United States, Italy and Spain. Sample material is recorded as cDNA or gDNA derived from T cells, B-cell-depleted T cells, or PBMCs.

As originally analysed: It was from reference gene primer amplification that nucleated cell counts were estimated. The data were produced by immunoSEQ multiplex PCR, yet TCRdb's version contains in-frame clones alone and is incomplete. V and J calls and clone size follow that table, whereas D and trimming were derived from the DNA. This table holds about 160,000 clones, around four fifths found once. The germline V gene has CDR1 SGHAT and CDR2 FQNNGV. The CDR3 runs 15 residues. V was cut by 5 bases and J by 0 bases, with 11 bases left in between. The TCR originated in a man between 65 and 85 years old with acute or convalescent COVID-19. V gene TRBV11-2 combines with J gene TRBJ2-1, with D perhaps matching TRBD2 (5 bases). The sequenced material came from peripheral blood. This chain's CDR3 is CASSHGGSSYNEQFF. For the CDR3, the DNA is TGTGCCAGCAGCCACGGAGGCAGCTCCTACAATGAGCAGTTCTTC.